Sequencing of this T cell receptor beta chain was carried out in a study of OX40 agonist ivuxolimab in advanced cancers. In the study overall: The patients received agonistic anti-OX40 (CD134) antibody ivuxolimab. Participants averaged about 60 years of age (range about 23 to 90) and were 75% to 90% male.

After removal of 8 bases from V and 9 bases from J, the junction contained 6 bases not matched to a gene. CDR1 SNHLY and CDR2 FYNNEI come from the germline V gene. CDR3 length: 14 amino acids. Using immunoSEQ multiplex PCR, the repertoire was profiled, and TCRdb retains in-frame clones only, with some absent. Among fewer than 95,000 clones listed, 75% to 95% were seen once. The clonotype comes from an adult with an advanced solid tumor such as melanoma, head and neck, liver or kidney cancer. J is TRBJ1-6 and V is TRBV2; 11 bases are shared with TRBD1. Sequencing was performed on CD4+ or CD8+ T cells sorted from blood, taken in a trial of the OX40 agonist ivuxolimab. The CDR3 DNA reads as TGTGCCAGCCGGACAGGGGGCTTAGGTTCACCCCTCCACTTT. Amino acids: CASRTGGLGSPLHF.